The source of this TCR beta chain is a study of blood T cell repertoires in COVID-19. In the study overall: Samples representing acute and convalescent COVID-19 were sourced from the United States, Italy and Spain.

Repertoires were generated with immunoSEQ multiplex PCR, while TCRdb's copy carries only in-frame clones and drops some. This table holds about 210,000 clones, approximately 88% found once. Trimming cost V 7 bases and J 6 bases, with 16 bases left between them. CDR3 length equals 13 residues. The germline V gene has CDR1 WSHSY and CDR2 SAAADI. This clone showed up just a few times. The chain links TRBV10-2 to TRBJ2-7; D might be TRBD2 (5 bases). The specimen sequenced was PBMCs or T cells enriched from blood (not recorded which). The clonotype comes from a woman aged 40 to 55 with acute COVID-19. The CDR3 coding sequence is TGCGCCAGCAAAAGAGGGTCCTTCGGCGAGCAGTACGTC. Its protein product is CASKRGSFGEQYV.